The entry below describes one T cell receptor (beta chain). Its cognate antigen is unknown. The template was RNA from unsorted bulk tissue. Donors were chemotherapy-naive, newly diagnosed lung cancer surgical patients in China, August–late 2014. A modified ARM-PCR protocol with three rounds of nested PCR amplified TCRbeta. MiXCR was run by TCRdb on the multiplex PCR reads, yielding one entry per CDR3 protein. The sample lists about 75,000 distinct CDR3 sequences; over 70% were seen once. The sample is drawn from a study of tumor and adjacent non-tumor tissue in lung cancer. Regarding the study as a whole: TCR diversity was significantly greater in tumor than normal lung tissue. Normal lung showed higher cumulative top 100 clone frequency than tumor. Tumor TCR diversity, when higher, was linked to shorter survival.

The sequence derives from a woman aged 50 to 60 with non-small cell lung cancer. Sequenced input: lung tumor tissue.

This CDR3 reads CAISESVGDTIYF. DNA for the CDR3: TGTGCCATCAGTGAGTCTGTGGGAGACACCATATATTTT. The gene calls are TRBV10-3 and TRBJ1-3; D gene ambiguous. V gave up 0 bases and J gave up 8 bases, with 8 bases separating them. This CDR3 is built from 13 residues. Germline V gene lookup returns CDR1 ENHRY and CDR2 SYGVKD.